This entry lists 8 T cell receptor beta chains sequenced from one sample in a study of T-cell memory formation after mild COVID-19. TCRdb re-called the 5' RACE reads with MiXCR, one entry per CDR3 protein. Here the sample spans fewer than 300,000 distinct CDR3 sequences, more than 15% being singletons. Sequenced: PBMCs or a T cell subset sorted from them (not recorded which). The receptors were gathered from a man in his late teens or twenties who had mild COVID-19 (a few samples of this study predate the infection). Cell type and time point are not known.

This clonotype was detected a few times. The chain recombines TRBV24-1 with TRBJ2-3; TRBD1 matches at 8 bases. Trimming removed 2 bases from V and 5 bases from J; junction bases left unmatched: 5. CDR1 and CDR2 (germline): KGHDR, SFDVKD. This CDR3 spans 15 amino acids. The CDR3 DNA reads as TGTGCCACCAGTGATTCCCAGGGGGCCAGAGATACGCAGTATTTT. This translates into CATSDSQGARDTQYF.

This chain joins TRBV7-8 and TRBJ2-7; D might be TRBD2 (6 bases). V was shortened by 5 bases and J by 0 bases, with 14 bases between the two germline ends. CDR3 size: 15 residues. Germline values: CDR1 SGHVS, CDR2 FQNEAQ. The CDR3 loop reads CASSPLAGSSYEQYV. The DNA for the CDR3 is TGTGCCAGCAGCCCCCTCGCGGGGAGCTCCTACGAGCAGTACGTC.

This sequence joins TRBV3-1 and TRBJ1-1; D is perhaps TRBD1 (6 bases). CDR1 is LGHDT and CDR2 is YNNKEL in the germline V gene (reference sequence). The CDR3 has 15 amino acids. V dropped 0 bases and J dropped 5 bases, with 13 bases sitting between them. CDR3 sequence: CASSQDFTGMTEAFF. The CDR3 nucleotides read TGTGCCAGCAGCCAAGATTTCACAGGGATGACTGAAGCTTTCTTT.

This clonotype has more than one count but fewer than ten. The chain couples TRBV20-1 to TRBJ1-5, with no clear D. Germline V CDR1 and CDR2: DFQATT, SNEGSKA (reference sequence). Trimming pared 3 bases from V and 5 bases from J, leaving 14 bases between. The CDR3 is made up of 14 amino acids. CDR3 in DNA: TGCAGTGCTAGCGGCCAGGCGAACTATCAGCCCCAGCATTTT. This translates into CSASGQANYQPQHF.

The CDR3 nucleotides are TGTGCCAGCAGCTTAGGATCTTTGGTCGGGGAGCTGTTTTTT. Residues: CASSLGSLVGELFF. The rearrangement links TRBV11-2 to TRBJ2-2; D not certain. The CDR3 runs 14 residues. Germline CDR1 SGHAT, CDR2 FQNNGV. The V and J ends lost 1 base and 7 bases respectively, with 10 bases between them.

The chain is built from TRBV5-1 and TRBJ2-7; 10 bases match TRBD2. The CDR3 has 15 amino acids. V lost 2 bases, J lost 0 bases, and 2 bases stayed unmatched. Per the germline V gene, CDR1 is SGHRS and CDR2 is YFSETQ. CDR3 sequence: CASSLLAGSSYEQYV. In nucleotides, the CDR3 is TGCGCCAGCAGCTTACTAGCGGGGAGCTCCTACGAGCAGTACGTC.

The chain joins TRBV9 to TRBJ1-1; perhaps TRBD1 as D (5 bases). Trimming stripped 2 bases from V and 1 base from J, with 21 bases between. Germline V CDR1 and CDR2: SGDLS, YYNGEE. This CDR3 region has 18 residues. CDR3 region: CASSVLPEVAGGNTEAFF. The CDR3 bases are TGTGCCAGCAGCGTCCTCCCGGAAGTGGCCGGGGGGAACACTGAAGCTTTCTTT.

Written as DNA, the CDR3 is TGTGCCAGCACCCGGGACGCTATTAACTATGGCTACACCTTC. Translating it yields CASTRDAINYGYTF. The chain employs TRBV6-2 or TRBV6-3 and TRBJ1-2, with D maybe TRBD1 (5 bases). The V gene lost 7 bases and the J gene lost 1 base, with 13 bases spanning the gap. CDR3 size: 14 residues. CDR1 and CDR2 from the germline V gene are MNHEY and SVGEGT.